This TCR beta chain was profiled in a study of T cells in Graves' hyperthyroidism and ophthalmopathy. About the research overall: Initial diagnosis, before any treatment, was when peripheral blood was collected.

General study results and limits: Peripheral blood also featured most of the thyroid clonotypes expanded above 0.001. A 13 V-J model separated ophthalmopathy from stable hyperthyroidism.

The TCR beta CDR3 regions underwent amplification using RNA transcripts as the source. First-round RT-PCR of the TCR CDR3 relied on the HTBI primer set. Each CDR3 protein gets one entry after TCRdb re-called the multiplex PCR reads with MiXCR. The sample carries under 350,000 distinct CDR3 sequences, less than 30% recorded once. PBMCs stemmed from around 9.3 ml fresh peripheral blood. As to this clonotype: Its antigen remains unknown.

This CDR3 spans 13 amino acids. Per the germline V gene, CDR1 is ENHRY and CDR2 is SYGVKD. V was trimmed by 2 bases and J by 8 bases, leaving 13 bases between them. Input material: blood. This chain uses TRBV10-3 with TRBJ2-7, with D possibly matching TRBD1 (6 bases). This sequence was found in a man aged 40-55 years with Graves' hyperthyroidism that later progressed to Graves' ophthalmopathy. This CDR3 is CAISELSTGKQYF. CDR3 bases: TGTGCCATCAGTGAGCTTTCCACAGGGAAGCAGTACTTC.